This T cell receptor (beta chain) is drawn from a study of T cell responses to AZD1222 COVID-19 vaccine. Overall study findings and caveats: In the spike-specific TCR repertoire, nearly half reportedly target unmutated variant regions. Vaccine-related CD4 TCRs covered spike, predominating at 160-218 and 743-854.

Concerning this clone: Its specificity is unknown.

Generated by immunoSEQ multiplex PCR, the TCRdb table keeps only in-frame clones and is missing some. This repertoire shows tens of thousands of clones, about 90% found once; its top ten account for 4.9%. The CDR3 has 13 residues. V gave up 6 bases and J gave up 1 base, with 9 bases separating them. Germline V gene sequence: CDR1 KGHSH, CDR2 LQKENI. The sample consisted of peripheral blood, taken on day 0 of AZD1222 vaccination. This receptor was obtained from an adult in good health. This chain links TRBV18 with TRBJ1-1; D gene uncertain. The CDR3 DNA sequence: TGTGCCAGCTCTAAGCCAGGGAACACTGAAGCTTTCTTT. Residues: CASSKPGNTEAFF.